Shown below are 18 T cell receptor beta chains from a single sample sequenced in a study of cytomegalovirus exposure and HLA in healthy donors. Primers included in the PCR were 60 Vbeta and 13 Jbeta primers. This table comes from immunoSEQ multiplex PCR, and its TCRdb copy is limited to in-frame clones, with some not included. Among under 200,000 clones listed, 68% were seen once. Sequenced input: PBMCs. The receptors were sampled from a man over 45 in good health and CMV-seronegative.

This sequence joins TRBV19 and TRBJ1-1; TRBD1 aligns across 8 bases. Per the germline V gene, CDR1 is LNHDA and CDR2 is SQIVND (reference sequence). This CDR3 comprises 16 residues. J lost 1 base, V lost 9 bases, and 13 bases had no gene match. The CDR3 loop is CASRLGRQGSNTEAFF. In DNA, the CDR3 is TGTGCCAGCAGATTGGGTCGACAGGGGTCGAACACTGAAGCTTTCTTT.

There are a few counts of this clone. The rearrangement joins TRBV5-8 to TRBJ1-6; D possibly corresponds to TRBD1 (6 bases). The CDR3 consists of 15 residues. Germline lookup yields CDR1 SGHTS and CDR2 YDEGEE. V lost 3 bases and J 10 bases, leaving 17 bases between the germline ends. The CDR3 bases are TGTGCCAGCAGCTGGATACAGGGCAGTTGGTCACCCCTCCACTTT. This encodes CASSWIQGSWSPLHF.

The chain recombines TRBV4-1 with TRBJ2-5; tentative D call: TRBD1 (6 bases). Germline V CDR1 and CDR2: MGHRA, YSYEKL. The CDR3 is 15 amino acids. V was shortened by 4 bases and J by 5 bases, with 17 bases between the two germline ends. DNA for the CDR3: TGCGCCAGCAGCCGCCCCGACAGGCAAGGGGAGACCCAGTACTTC. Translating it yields CASSRPDRQGETQYF.

The CDR3 region has the DNA TGCAGCACTACGAGGGACACAGATACGCAGTATTTT. As protein: CSTTRDTDTQYF. The gene calls are TRBV29-1 and TRBJ2-3; TRBD2 is a possible D gene (5 bases). CDR3 size: 12 residues. The V gene lost 8 bases and the J gene lost 2 bases, with 11 bases spanning the gap. Germline CDR1 SQVTM, CDR2 ANQGSEA.

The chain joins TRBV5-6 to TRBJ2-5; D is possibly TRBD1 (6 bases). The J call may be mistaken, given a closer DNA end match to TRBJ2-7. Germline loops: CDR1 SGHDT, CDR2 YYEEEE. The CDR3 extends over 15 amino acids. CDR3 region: CASSSGTPNSYEQYF. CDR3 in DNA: TGTGCCAGCAGCTCCGGGACACCCAACTCCTACGAGCAGTACTTC.

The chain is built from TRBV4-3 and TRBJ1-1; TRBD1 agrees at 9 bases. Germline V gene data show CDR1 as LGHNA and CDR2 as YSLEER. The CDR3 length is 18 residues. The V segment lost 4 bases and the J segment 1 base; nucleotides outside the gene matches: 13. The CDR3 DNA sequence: TGCGCCAGCAGCCCCGGGACAGGGTCTACAAGGAGGAACACTGAAGCTTTCTTT. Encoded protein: CASSPGTGSTRRNTEAFF.

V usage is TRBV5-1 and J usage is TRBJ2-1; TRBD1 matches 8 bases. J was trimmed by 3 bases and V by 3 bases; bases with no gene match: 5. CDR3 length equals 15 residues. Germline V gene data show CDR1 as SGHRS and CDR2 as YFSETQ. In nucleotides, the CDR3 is TGCGCCAGCAGCTCCCGGGACAGGATCTACAATGAGCAGTTCTTC. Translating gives CASSSRDRIYNEQFF.

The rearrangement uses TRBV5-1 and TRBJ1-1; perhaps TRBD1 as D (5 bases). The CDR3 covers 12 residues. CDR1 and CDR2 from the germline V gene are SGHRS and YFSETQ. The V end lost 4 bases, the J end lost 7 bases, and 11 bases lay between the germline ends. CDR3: CASSLTGYEAFF. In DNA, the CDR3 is TGCGCCAGCAGCCTTACAGGATATGAAGCTTTCTTT.

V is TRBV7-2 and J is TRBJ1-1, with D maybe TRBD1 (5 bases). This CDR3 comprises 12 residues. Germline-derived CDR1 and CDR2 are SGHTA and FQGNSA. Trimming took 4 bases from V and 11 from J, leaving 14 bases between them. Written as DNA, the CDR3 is TGTGCCAGCAGCTGGGGCGGGAATAGCGCTTTCTTT. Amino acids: CASSWGGNSAFF.

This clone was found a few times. CDR3 amino acids: CASSPGDGLGYTF. CDR3 coding DNA: TGTGCCAGCAGCCCAGGGGACGGCCTTGGCTACACCTTC. This chain joins TRBV6-1 and TRBJ1-2, with a possible D match to TRBD1 (6 bases). This CDR3 comprises 13 residues. The V gene's germline CDR1 is MNHNS and CDR2 SASEGT. Trimming pared 6 bases from V and 7 bases from J, leaving 15 bases between.

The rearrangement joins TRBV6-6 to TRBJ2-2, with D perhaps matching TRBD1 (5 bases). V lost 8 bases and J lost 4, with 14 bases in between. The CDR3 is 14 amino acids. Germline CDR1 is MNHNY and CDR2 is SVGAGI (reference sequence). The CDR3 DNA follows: TGTGCCAGCTGCCCGGACACCGTCACCGGGGAGCTGTTTTTT. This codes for CASCPDTVTGELFF.

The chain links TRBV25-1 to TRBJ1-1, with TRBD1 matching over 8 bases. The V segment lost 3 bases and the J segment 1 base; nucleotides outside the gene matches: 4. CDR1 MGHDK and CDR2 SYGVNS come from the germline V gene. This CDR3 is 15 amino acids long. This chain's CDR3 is CASSEPQGANTEAFF. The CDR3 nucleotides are TGTGCCAGCAGTGAGCCTCAGGGGGCGAACACTGAAGCTTTCTTT.

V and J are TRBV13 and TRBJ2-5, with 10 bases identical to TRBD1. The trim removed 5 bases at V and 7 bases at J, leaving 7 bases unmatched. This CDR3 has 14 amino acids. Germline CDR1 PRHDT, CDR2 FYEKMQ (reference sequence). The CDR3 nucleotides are TGTGCCAGCAGCCACCGGGACAGGGGAGCGACCCAGTACTTC. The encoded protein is CASSHRDRGATQYF.

The CDR3 sequence is CASSPGTGDYNEQFF. The CDR3 DNA reads TGTGCCAGCTCGCCCGGGACAGGGGATTACAATGAGCAGTTCTTC. V gene TRBV18 combines with J gene TRBJ2-1; 10 bases match TRBD1. The germline gives CDR1 KGHSH, CDR2 LQKENI. The CDR3 runs to 15 residues. V trimming: 6 bases; J trimming: 4 bases; junction bases outside the gene matches: 6.

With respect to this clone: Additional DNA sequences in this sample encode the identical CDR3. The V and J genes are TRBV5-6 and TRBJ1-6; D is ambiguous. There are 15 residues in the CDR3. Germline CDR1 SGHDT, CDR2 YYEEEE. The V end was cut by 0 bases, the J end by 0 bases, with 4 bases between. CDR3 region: CASSLGSSYNSPLHF. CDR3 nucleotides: TGTGCCAGCAGCTTGGGGAGCTCCTATAATTCACCCCTCCACTTT.

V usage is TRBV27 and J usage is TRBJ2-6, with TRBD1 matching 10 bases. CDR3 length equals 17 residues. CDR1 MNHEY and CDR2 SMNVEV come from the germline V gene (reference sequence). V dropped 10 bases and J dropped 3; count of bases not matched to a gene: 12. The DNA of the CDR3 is TGTGCCACATCGACAGGGGGCTACCTCTTTGGGGCCAACGTCCTGACTTTC. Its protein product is CATSTGGYLFGANVLTF.

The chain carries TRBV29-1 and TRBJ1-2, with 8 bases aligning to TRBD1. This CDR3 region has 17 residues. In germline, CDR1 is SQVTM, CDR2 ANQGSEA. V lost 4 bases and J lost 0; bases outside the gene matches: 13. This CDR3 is CSVAKGARQGTNYGYTF. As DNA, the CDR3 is TGCAGCGTTGCGAAAGGGGCTCGACAGGGGACTAACTATGGCTACACCTTC.

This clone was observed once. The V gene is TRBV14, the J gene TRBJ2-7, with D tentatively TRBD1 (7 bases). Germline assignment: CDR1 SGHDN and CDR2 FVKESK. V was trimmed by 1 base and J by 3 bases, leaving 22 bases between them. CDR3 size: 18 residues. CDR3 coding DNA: TGTGCCAGCAGCCAAGTGGGGCAGGGGGGCCCATGGAGCTACGAGCAGTACTTC. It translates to CASSQVGQGGPWSYEQYF.